These 8 T cell receptor beta chains share one sample of origin, sequenced in a study of T cells after yellow fever vaccination. TCRdb re-derived calls from the 5' RACE reads in MiXCR, one entry per CDR3 protein. The sample gives roughly 300,000 distinct CDR3 sequences, around 7% of which show up once; roughly a sixth is in the top ten. The sample in question was PBMCs, obtained around 45 days after the first yellow fever vaccination. These receptors came from a man between 18 and 29 years old who received the YFV17D yellow fever vaccine.

The chain couples TRBV7-2 to TRBJ2-2; 9 nucleotides match TRBD2. The V gene end was trimmed by 11 bases and the J gene end by 3 bases; junction bases not matched to a gene: 4. The CDR3 extends over 13 amino acids. The germline gives CDR1 SGHTA, CDR2 FQGNSA. This chain's CDR3 is CAGGTSYTGELFF. CDR3 nucleotide sequence: TGTGCCGGCGGGACTAGCTACACCGGGGAGCTGTTTTTT.

This clonotype has at least ten counts. This rearrangement joins TRBV3-1 to TRBJ2-2; 9 bases are shared with TRBD2. Germline CDR1 LGHDT, CDR2 YNNKEL (reference sequence). After removal of 2 bases from V and 4 bases from J, the junction contained 2 bases not matched to a gene. The CDR3 is made up of 15 amino acids. DNA of the CDR3: TGTGCCAGCAGCCAAAGACTAGCGGCCACCGGGGAGCTGTTTTTT. The encoded protein is CASSQRLAATGELFF. Full variable domain (outside the CDR3, taken from reference TRBV3-1 and TRBJ2-2): DTAVSQTPKYLVTQMGNDKSIKCEQNLGHDTMYWYKQDSKKFLKIMFSYNNKELIINETVPNRFSPKSPDKAHLNLHINSLELGDSAVYFCASSQRLAATGELFFGEGSRLTVL.

This sequence joins TRBV6-5 and TRBJ2-3; D possibly corresponds to TRBD2 (6 bases). The germline V gene encodes CDR1 MNHEY and CDR2 SVGAGI. This CDR3 spans 15 amino acids. The ends were cut back, 1 base at V and 2 bases at J, with 10 bases in the middle. The CDR3 DNA follows: TGTGCCAGCAGTTACTTTGCGGGAACCACAGATACGCAGTATTTT. This sequence encodes CASSYFAGTTDTQYF.

This clonotype has a count of ten or more. The chain joins TRBV5-8 to TRBJ1-1; D remains ambiguous. CDR1 and CDR2 (germline): SGHTS, YDEGEE. The CDR3 loop spans 13 amino acids. V lost 4 bases to trimming and J lost 0 bases, with 7 bases between them. The DNA for the CDR3 is TGTGCCAGCAGCGCGCCGATGAACACTGAAGCTTTCTTT. Translating it yields CASSAPMNTEAFF.

V is TRBV27 and J is TRBJ1-3, with unresolved D. The CDR3 sequence is 13 residues long. Looked up from germline, CDR1 is MNHEY and CDR2 is SMNVEV (reference sequence). V was cut by 6 bases and J by 4 bases, with 10 bases left in between. CDR3 DNA: TGTGCCAGCAGCCACCAGGTGGGAAACACCATATATTTT. This sequence encodes CASSHQVGNTIYF.

This clonotype was seen more than once but under ten times. One end of the junction fails to match germline, which may point to a read error. The rearrangement joins TRBV6-1 to TRBJ2-3, with TRBD2 matching over 9 bases. The CDR3 has 14 amino acids. The V gene's germline CDR1 is MNHNS and CDR2 SASEGT. The CDR3 loop reads CASRPGTSRDTQYF. The CDR3 DNA sequence: TGTGCCAGCAGGCCCGGGACTAGCAGAGATACGCAGTATTTT.

In this sample, this clonotype turned up a few times. The J gene is TRBJ1-2, the V gene TRBV6-5; D remains unclear. Germline CDR1 reads MNHEY; CDR2 reads SVGAGI. Trimming pared 0 bases from V and 4 bases from J, leaving 9 bases between. The CDR3 sequence is 14 residues long. CDR3 in amino acids: CASSYSTGLYGYTF. CDR3 coding DNA: TGTGCCAGCAGTTACTCGACCGGCCTCTATGGCTACACCTTC.

This clonotype has at least ten counts. The V call is TRBV20-1, the J call TRBJ2-2, with D possibly being TRBD1 (6 bases). CDR3 length: 13 amino acids. Germline CDR1 and CDR2: DFQATT and SNEGSKA (reference sequence). V shed 6 bases and J shed 2 bases, with 10 bases lying between them. This chain's CDR3 is CSATDRNTGELFF. As DNA, the CDR3 is TGCAGTGCAACGGACAGAAACACCGGGGAGCTGTTTTTT.